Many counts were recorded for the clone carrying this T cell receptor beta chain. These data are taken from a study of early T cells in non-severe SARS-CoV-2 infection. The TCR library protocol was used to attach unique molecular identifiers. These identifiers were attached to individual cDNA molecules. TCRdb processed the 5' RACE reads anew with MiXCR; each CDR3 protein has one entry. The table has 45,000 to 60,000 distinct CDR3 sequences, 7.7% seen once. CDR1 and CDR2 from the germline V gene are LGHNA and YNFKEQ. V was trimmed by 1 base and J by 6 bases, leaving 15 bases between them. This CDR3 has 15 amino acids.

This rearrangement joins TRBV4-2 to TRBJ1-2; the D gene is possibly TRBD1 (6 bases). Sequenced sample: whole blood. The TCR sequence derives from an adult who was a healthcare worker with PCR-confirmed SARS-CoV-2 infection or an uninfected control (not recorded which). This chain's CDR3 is CASSQGTGSLNGYTF. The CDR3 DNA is TGTGCCAGCAGCCAAGGAACAGGGAGTCTAAATGGCTACACCTTC.